This paragraph covers one T cell receptor beta chain sequence. No antigen is known for it. The data are from a study of graft-versus-host responses after intestinal transplantation. Study-wide context: Once they had received anti-thymocyte globulin induction, all recipients took tacrolimus and steroids for about three years. Whole-study findings and limits: Individuals who had graft-donor T cell macrochimerism had allografts that showed high graft-versus-host to host-versus-graft clonal ratios. Researchers found peak circulating GvH clone levels linked to early post-transplant HvG declines. Recipient bone marrow held GvH clones, some seen earlier in ileum or blood.

The length of the CDR3 is 13 residues. J lost 5 bases, V lost 2 bases, and 3 bases had no gene match. Looked up from germline, CDR1 is SGHKS and CDR2 is YYEKEE (reference sequence). The assay was immunoSEQ multiplex PCR, and TCRdb's table has in-frame clones only and misses some. The table has 50,000 to 60,000 clones, around nine tenths seen once. Source: unstimulated CD4+ T cells sorted from spleen or lymph node cells, taken before transplant. This rearrangement joins TRBV5-5 to TRBJ2-7, with 8 bases identical to TRBD2. This sequence originates from a human donor who was the organ donor for an intestinal transplant. The CDR3 sequence: CASSLAGVHEQYF. CDR3 coding DNA: TGTGCCAGCAGCTTAGCGGGAGTCCACGAGCAGTACTTC.